This paragraph covers one T cell receptor (beta chain) sequence. This record belongs to a study of beta chain features in type 1 diabetes. The germline V gene encodes CDR1 SGHRS and CDR2 YFSETQ. V gave up 1 base and J gave up 1 base, with 8 bases separating them. The CDR3 contains 14 residues. All of the isolated RNA was reverse transcribed, so expressed TCRB transcripts were sequenced. Some clones are missing from TCRdb's copy, which holds only in-frame ones; the method was immunoSEQ multiplex PCR. Among 400,000 to 500,000 clones listed, more than 11% were seen once. This rearrangement joins TRBV5-1 to TRBJ1-1; D is perhaps TRBD1 (6 bases). Input material: naive CD4+ T cells from blood. This TCR was sampled from a man under 40 in good health. The CDR3 protein is CASSLTGPNTEAFF. The DNA for the CDR3 is TGCGCCAGCAGCTTGACAGGGCCGAACACTGAAGCTTTCTTT.